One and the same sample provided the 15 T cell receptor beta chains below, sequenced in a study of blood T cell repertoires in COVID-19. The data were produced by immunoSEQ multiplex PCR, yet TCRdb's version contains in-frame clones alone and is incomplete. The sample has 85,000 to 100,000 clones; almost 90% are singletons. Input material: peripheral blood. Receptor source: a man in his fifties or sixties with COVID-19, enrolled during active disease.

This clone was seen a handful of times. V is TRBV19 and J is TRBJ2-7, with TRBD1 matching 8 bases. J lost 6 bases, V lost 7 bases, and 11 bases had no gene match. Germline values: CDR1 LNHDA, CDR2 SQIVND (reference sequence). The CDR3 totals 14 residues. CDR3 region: CASTLTRGQGEQYF. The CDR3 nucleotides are TGTGCCAGTACCCTAACCAGGGGGCAAGGCGAGCAGTACTTC.

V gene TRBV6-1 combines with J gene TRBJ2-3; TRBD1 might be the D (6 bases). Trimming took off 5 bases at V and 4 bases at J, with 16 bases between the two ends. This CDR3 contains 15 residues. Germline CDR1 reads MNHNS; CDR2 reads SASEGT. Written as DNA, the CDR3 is TGTGCCAGCAGTAACCCACCAGGGGCCTCAGATACGCAGTATTTT. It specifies CASSNPPGASDTQYF.

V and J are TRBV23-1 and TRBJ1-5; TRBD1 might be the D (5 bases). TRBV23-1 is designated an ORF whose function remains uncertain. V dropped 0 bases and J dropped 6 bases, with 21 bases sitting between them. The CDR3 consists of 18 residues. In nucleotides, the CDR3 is TGCGCCAGCAGTCAATCCTCCGTACGGTGGGGCTTAACTCAGCCCCAGCATTTT. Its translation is CASSQSSVRWGLTQPQHF.

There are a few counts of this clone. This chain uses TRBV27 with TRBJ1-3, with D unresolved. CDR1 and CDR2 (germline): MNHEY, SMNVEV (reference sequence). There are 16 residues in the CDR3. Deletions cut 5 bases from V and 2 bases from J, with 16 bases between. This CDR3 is CASSRAGTGTGNTIYF. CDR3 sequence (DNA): TGTGCCAGCAGTCGGGCGGGCACTGGCACTGGAAACACCATATATTTT.

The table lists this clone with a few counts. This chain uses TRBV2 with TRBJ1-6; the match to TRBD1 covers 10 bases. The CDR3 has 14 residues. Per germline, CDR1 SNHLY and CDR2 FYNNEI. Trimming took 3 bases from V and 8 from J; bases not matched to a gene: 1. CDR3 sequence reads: CASSDGTGDSPLHF. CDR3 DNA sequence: TGTGCCAGCAGTGACGGGACAGGGGATTCACCCCTCCACTTT. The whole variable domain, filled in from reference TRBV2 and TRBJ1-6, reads EPEVTQTPSHQVTQMGQEVILRCVPISNHLYFYWYRQILGQKVEFLVSFYNNEISEKSEIFDDQFSVERPDGSNFTLKIRSTKLEDSAMYFCASSDGTGDSPLHFGNGTRLTVT.

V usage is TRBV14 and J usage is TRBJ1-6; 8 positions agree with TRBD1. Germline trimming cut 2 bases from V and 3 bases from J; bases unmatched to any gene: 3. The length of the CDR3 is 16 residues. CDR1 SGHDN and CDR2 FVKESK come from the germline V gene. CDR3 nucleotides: TGTGCCAGCAGCCAAAGGACAGGGAACTATAATTCACCCCTCCACTTT. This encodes CASSQRTGNYNSPLHF.

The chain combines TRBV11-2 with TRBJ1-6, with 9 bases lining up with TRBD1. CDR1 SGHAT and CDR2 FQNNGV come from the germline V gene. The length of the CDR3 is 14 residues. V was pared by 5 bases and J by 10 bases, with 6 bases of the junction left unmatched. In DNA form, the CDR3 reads TGTGCCAGCAGCCTACGGACAGGGGAATCACCCCTCCACTTT. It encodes CASSLRTGESPLHF.

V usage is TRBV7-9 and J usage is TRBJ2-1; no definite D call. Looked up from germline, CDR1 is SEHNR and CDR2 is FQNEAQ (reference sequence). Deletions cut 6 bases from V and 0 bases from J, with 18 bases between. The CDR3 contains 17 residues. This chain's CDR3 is CASRAPIAASSYNEQFF. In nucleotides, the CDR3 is TGTGCCAGCAGAGCCCCTATTGCGGCATCCTCCTACAATGAGCAGTTCTTC.

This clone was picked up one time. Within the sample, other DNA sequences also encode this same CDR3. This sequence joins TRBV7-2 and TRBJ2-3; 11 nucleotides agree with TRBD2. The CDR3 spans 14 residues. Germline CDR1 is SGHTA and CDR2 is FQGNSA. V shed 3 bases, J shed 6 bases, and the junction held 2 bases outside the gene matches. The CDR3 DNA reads TGTGCCAGCAGCTTGGGACTAGCGGCGGATACGCAGTATTTT. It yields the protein CASSLGLAADTQYF.

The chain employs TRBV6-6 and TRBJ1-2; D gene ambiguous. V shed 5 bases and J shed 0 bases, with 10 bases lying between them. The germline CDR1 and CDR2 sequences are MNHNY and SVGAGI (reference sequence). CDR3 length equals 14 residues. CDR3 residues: CASSRAMPNYGYTF. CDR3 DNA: TGTGCCAGCAGTCGGGCCATGCCTAACTATGGCTACACCTTC.

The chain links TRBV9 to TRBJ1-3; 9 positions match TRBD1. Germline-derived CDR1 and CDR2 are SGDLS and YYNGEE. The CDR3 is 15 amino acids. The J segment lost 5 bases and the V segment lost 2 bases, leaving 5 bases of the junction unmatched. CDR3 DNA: TGTGCCAGCAGCGTGGACAGGGGCGTTAGAAACACCATATATTTT. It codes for CASSVDRGVRNTIYF.

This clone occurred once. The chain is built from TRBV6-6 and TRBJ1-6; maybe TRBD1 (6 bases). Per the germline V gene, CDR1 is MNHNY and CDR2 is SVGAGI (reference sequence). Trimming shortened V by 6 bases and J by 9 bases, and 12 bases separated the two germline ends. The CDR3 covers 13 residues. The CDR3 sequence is CASSQGLGSPLHF. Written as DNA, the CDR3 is TGTGCCAGCAGCCAGGGGCTGGGTTCACCCCTCCACTTT.

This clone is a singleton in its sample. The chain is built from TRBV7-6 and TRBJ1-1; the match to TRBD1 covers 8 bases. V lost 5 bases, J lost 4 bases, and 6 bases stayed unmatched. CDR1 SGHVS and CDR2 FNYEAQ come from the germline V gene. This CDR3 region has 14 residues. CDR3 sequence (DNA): TGTGCCAGCAGCCCCGACAGGGGTTCCACTGAAGCTTTCTTT. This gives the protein CASSPDRGSTEAFF.

The CDR3 DNA reads as TGTGCCACCAGTGATTATCGAGGGTCGGACGAGCAGTTCTTC. Translating gives CATSDYRGSDEQFF. The chain links TRBV24-1 to TRBJ2-1, with TRBD2 as a possible D gene (5 bases). V was shortened by 2 bases and J by 10 bases, with 14 bases between the two germline ends. The CDR3 consists of 14 residues. Germline values: CDR1 KGHDR, CDR2 SFDVKD.

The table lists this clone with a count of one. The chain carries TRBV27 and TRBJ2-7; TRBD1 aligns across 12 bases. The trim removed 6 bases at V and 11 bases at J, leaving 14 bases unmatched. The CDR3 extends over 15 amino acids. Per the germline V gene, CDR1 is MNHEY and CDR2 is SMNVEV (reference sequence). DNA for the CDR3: TGTGCCAGCAGCTCCGCAGGGACAGGGGGCTCCCCGGAGTACTTC. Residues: CASSSAGTGGSPEYF.